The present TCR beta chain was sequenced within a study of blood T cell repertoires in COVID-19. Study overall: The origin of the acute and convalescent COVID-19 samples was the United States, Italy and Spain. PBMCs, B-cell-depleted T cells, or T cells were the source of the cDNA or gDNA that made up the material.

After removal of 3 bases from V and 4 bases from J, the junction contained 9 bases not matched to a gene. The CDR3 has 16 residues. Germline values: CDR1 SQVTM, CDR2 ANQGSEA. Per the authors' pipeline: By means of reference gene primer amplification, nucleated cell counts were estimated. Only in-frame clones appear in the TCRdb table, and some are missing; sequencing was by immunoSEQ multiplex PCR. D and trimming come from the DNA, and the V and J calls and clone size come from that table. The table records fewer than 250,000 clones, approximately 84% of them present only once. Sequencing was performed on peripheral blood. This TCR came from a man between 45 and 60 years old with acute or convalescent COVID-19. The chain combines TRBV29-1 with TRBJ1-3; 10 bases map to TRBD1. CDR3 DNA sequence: TGCAGCGTTGATGATGCACCGGGACAGGGGGGAAACACCATATATTTT. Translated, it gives CSVDDAPGQGGNTIYF. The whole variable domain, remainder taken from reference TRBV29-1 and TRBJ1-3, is SAVISQKPSRDICQRGTSLTIQCQVDSQVTMMFWYRQQPGQSLTLIATANQGSEATYESGFVIDKFPISRPNLTFSTLTVSNMSPEDSSIYLCSVDDAPGQGGNTIYFGEGSWLTVV.